Following are 20 T cell receptor beta chains from one sample sequenced in a study of shared clonotypes between healthy human individuals. Only in-frame clones appear in the TCRdb table, and some are missing; sequencing was by immunoSEQ multiplex PCR. The repertoire includes roughly 2,300,000 clones, about nine tenths of them detected once, and about 0.36% sits in the top ten. The sequencing sample was made of naive CD4+ T cells from PBMCs. Subset denoted: CD45RA+ positively selected. These receptor sequences come from a man between 18 and 29 years old in good health. Some clones in this sample may be carry-over from other donors' samples.

The chain couples TRBV19 to TRBJ2-5; the D is unclear. The CDR3 runs to 14 residues. Germline CDR1 and CDR2: LNHDA and SQIVND (reference sequence). Trimming removed 2 bases from V and 3 bases from J, with 10 bases in between. This CDR3 reads CASSILNGEETQYF. The CDR3 DNA reads as TGTGCCAGTAGTATATTGAATGGGGAAGAGACCCAGTACTTC.

The chain has TRBV9 and TRBJ1-3; TRBD1 matches at 8 bases. The CDR3 extends over 16 amino acids. After removal of 4 bases from V and 4 bases from J, the junction contained 10 bases not matched to a gene. The germline V gene has CDR1 SGDLS and CDR2 YYNGEE. In DNA form, the CDR3 reads TGTGCCAGCAGCTCCTTGGACAGGGATGCGGGAAACACCATATATTTT. It encodes CASSSLDRDAGNTIYF. The full variable domain, in which reference TRBV9 and TRBJ1-3 provide the parts outside the CDR3, is DSGVTQTPKHLITATGQRVTLRCSPRSGDLSVYWYQQSLDQGLQFLIQYYNGEERAKGNILERFSAQQFPDLHSELNLSSLELGDSALYFCASSSLDRDAGNTIYFGEGSWLTVV.

As for this clone: Distinct nucleotide sequences in the sample also encode this CDR3. The rearrangement uses TRBV28 and TRBJ1-5; TRBD1 aligns across 7 bases. After removal of 6 bases from V and 2 bases from J, the junction contained 4 bases not matched to a gene. The CDR3 contains 14 residues. The germline V gene encodes CDR1 MDHEN and CDR2 SYDVKM. CDR3 sequence (DNA): TGTGCCAGCAGCATCACAGGGGGCAATCAGCCCCAGCATTTT. It yields the protein CASSITGGNQPQHF.

This chain uses TRBV2 with TRBJ2-4, with D possibly being TRBD2 (6 bases). V was shortened by 4 bases and J by 0 bases, with 10 bases between the two germline ends. This CDR3 spans 15 amino acids. Germline-derived CDR1 and CDR2 are SNHLY and FYNNEI. This CDR3 reads CASSVAALAKNIQYF. The CDR3 bases are TGTGCCAGCAGTGTAGCGGCACTAGCCAAAAACATTCAGTACTTC. Drawing the rest from reference TRBV2 and TRBJ2-4, the complete variable domain is EPEVTQTPSHQVTQMGQEVILRCVPISNHLYFYWYRQILGQKVEFLVSFYNNEISEKSEIFDDQFSVERPDGSNFTLKIRSTKLEDSAMYFCASSVAALAKNIQYFGAGTRLSVL.

The V gene is TRBV18, the J gene TRBJ2-7, with D perhaps assigned TRBD1 or TRBD2 (5 bases each). Trimming left V 3 bases short and J 6 bases short, with 24 bases between. The CDR3 spans 17 residues. From germline, CDR1 is KGHSH and CDR2 LQKENI. CDR3 residues: CASSPPGGFFGAREQYF. CDR3 DNA: TGTGCCAGCTCACCCCCCGGAGGCTTTTTCGGGGCTCGCGAGCAGTACTTC.

The chain combines TRBV29-1 with TRBJ2-7, with 8 bases matching TRBD1. Trimming took 6 bases from V and 7 from J; bases not matched to a gene: 8. CDR1 is SQVTM and CDR2 is ANQGSEA in the germline V gene. This CDR3 contains 12 residues. The CDR3 DNA reads as TGCAGCGTCGGGACAGGATTCGGGGAGCAGTACTTC. This encodes CSVGTGFGEQYF.

The chain uses TRBV5-1 and TRBJ2-2; unclear D gene. V lost 5 bases to trimming and J lost 0 bases, with 8 bases between them. Germline CDR1 SGHRS, CDR2 YFSETQ. CDR3 length: 14 amino acids. The chain's CDR3 is CASRSNANTGELFF. DNA of the CDR3: TGCGCCAGCAGGTCCAACGCGAACACCGGGGAGCTGTTTTTT. Variable domain in full (rest from reference TRBV5-1 and TRBJ2-2): KAGVTQTPRYLIKTRGQQVTLSCSPISGHRSVSWYQQTPGQGLQFLFEYFSETQRNKGNFPGRFSGRQFSNSRSEMNVSTLELGDSALYLCASRSNANTGELFFGEGSRLTVL.

This clone was recorded only once. This rearrangement joins TRBV28 to TRBJ2-1; possible D gene TRBD1, 6 bases. The CDR3 is 15 amino acids. Trimming cost V 5 bases and J 0 bases, with 11 bases left between them. CDR1 MDHEN and CDR2 SYDVKM come from the germline V gene. The CDR3 nucleotides are TGTGCCAGCAGTACAGGGTCCAGCTCCTACAATGAGCAGTTCTTC. Protein product: CASSTGSSSYNEQFF.

This chain joins TRBV29-1 and TRBJ2-7; TRBD2 is a possible D gene (5 bases). V was cut by 6 bases and J by 4 bases, with 13 bases left in between. The CDR3 covers 12 residues. Germline CDR1 and CDR2: SQVTM and ANQGSEA. The CDR3 loop is CSVGRETYEQYF. The CDR3 region has the DNA TGCAGCGTCGGTAGGGAGACTTACGAGCAGTACTTC.

The CDR3 here is CASSLAPAGGPVGHEQFF. In nucleotides, the CDR3 is TGTGCCAGCAGCTTGGCTCCAGCGGGAGGGCCGGTTGGCCATGAGCAGTTCTTC. This chain links TRBV4-2 with TRBJ2-1; 10 positions match TRBD2. The CDR3 spans 18 residues. J was trimmed by 8 bases and V by 5 bases; bases with no gene match: 18. CDR1 is LGHNA, CDR2 YNFKEQ, per germline.

V usage is TRBV7-2 and J usage is TRBJ2-1; TRBD1 is a possible D gene (6 bases). The CDR3 spans 17 residues. Germline V gene data show CDR1 as SGHTA and CDR2 as FQGNSA. V lost 5 bases and J lost 0, with 17 bases in between. CDR3 bases: TGTGCCAGCAGCGCCGGAAGGGGGTCGAGCTCCTACAATGAGCAGTTCTTC. This sequence encodes CASSAGRGSSSYNEQFF. The complete variable domain, with remaining parts taken from reference TRBV7-2 and TRBJ2-1, reads GAGVSQSPSNKVTEKGKDVELRCDPISGHTALYWYRQSLGQGLEFLIYFQGNSAPDKSGLPSDRFSAERTGGSVSTLTIQRTQQEDSAVYLCASSAGRGSSSYNEQFFGPGTRLTVL.

This chain joins TRBV5-1 and TRBJ2-5, with 8 nucleotides matching TRBD2. This CDR3 contains 17 residues. The ends lost 3 bases at V and 2 bases at J; junction bases unmatched: 12. Germline lookup yields CDR1 SGHRS and CDR2 YFSETQ. The CDR3 DNA follows: TGCGCCAGCAGCTGGGTCGGGCCTAGCGGGCCTCAAGAGACCCAGTACTTC. Its translation: CASSWVGPSGPQETQYF.

V gene TRBV18 combines with J gene TRBJ1-1; no definite D call. The CDR3 loop spans 15 amino acids. Germline-derived CDR1 and CDR2 are KGHSH and LQKENI. V was trimmed by 5 bases and J by 2 bases, leaving 15 bases between them. The CDR3 protein is CASSVARQPNTEAFF. DNA for the CDR3: TGTGCCAGCTCAGTGGCGCGGCAACCTAACACTGAAGCTTTCTTT. Using reference TRBV18 and TRBJ1-1 for the parts outside the CDR3, the full variable domain is NAGVMQNPRHLVRRRGQEARLRCSPMKGHSHVYWYRQLPEEGLKFMVYLQKENIIDESGMPKERFSAEFPKEGPSILRIQQVVRGDSAAYFCASSVARQPNTEAFFGQGTRLTVV.

The chain combines TRBV29-1 with TRBJ2-5; D may be TRBD1 (7 bases). TRBJ2-7 matches the DNA end more closely, so the J call is doubtful. Germline lookup yields CDR1 SQVTM and CDR2 ANQGSEA. This CDR3 contains 15 residues. CDR3 amino acids: CSVESQGGDSYEQYF. DNA of the CDR3: TGCAGCGTTGAGTCCCAGGGGGGCGATTCCTACGAGCAGTACTTC.

The V gene is TRBV30, the J gene TRBJ2-7, with TRBD1 matching over 7 bases. Looked up from germline, CDR1 is GTSNPN and CDR2 is SVGIG (reference sequence). The CDR3 covers 14 residues. J lost 5 bases, V lost 3 bases, and 10 bases had no gene match. Here the CDR3 reads CAWSVGGPFHEQYF. As DNA, the CDR3 is TGTGCCTGGAGCGTAGGGGGCCCGTTTCACGAGCAGTACTTC. Filled out from reference TRBV30 and TRBJ2-7, the complete variable domain reads SQTIHQWPATLVQPVGSPLSLECTVEGTSNPNLYWYRQAAGRGLQLLFYSVGIGQISSEVPQNLSASRPQDRQFILSSKKLLLSDSGFYLCAWSVGGPFHEQYFGPGTRLTVT.

The V gene is TRBV5-1, the J gene TRBJ2-3, with 8 positions matching TRBD1. V lost 2 bases and J lost 4; bases outside the gene matches: 3. CDR3 length: 14 residues. Germline assignment: CDR1 SGHRS and CDR2 YFSETQ. For the CDR3, the DNA is TGCGCCAGCAGCTTATCAGGGGGCCCAGATACGCAGTATTTT. The encoded protein is CASSLSGGPDTQYF.

A note on this clone: Other DNA sequences in this specimen translate into the identical CDR3. The gene calls are TRBV6-5 and TRBJ2-5; D is possibly TRBD1 or TRBD2 (6 bases each). V was shortened by 0 bases and J by 5 bases, with 10 bases between the two germline ends. The CDR3 has 14 residues. Germline V gene lookup returns CDR1 MNHEY and CDR2 SVGAGI. The CDR3 region is CASSYSVGGETQYF. The CDR3 coding sequence is TGTGCCAGCAGTTACTCGGTAGGGGGGGAGACCCAGTACTTC.

The CDR3: CASSFHSGGTYNEQFF. The CDR3 DNA reads as TGTGCCAGCAGTTTTCATAGCGGGGGCACTTACAATGAGCAGTTCTTC. The rearrangement joins TRBV28 to TRBJ2-1, with 9 bases matching TRBD2. This CDR3 contains 16 residues. V shed 3 bases and J 4 bases; nucleotides not matched to a gene: 7. Germline loops: CDR1 MDHEN, CDR2 SYDVKM.

The chain couples TRBV18 to TRBJ1-5, with D perhaps TRBD1 (6 bases). V was cut by 3 bases and J by 5 bases, with 14 bases left in between. The CDR3 runs to 15 residues. Germline V gene lookup returns CDR1 KGHSH and CDR2 LQKENI. CDR3 coding DNA: TGTGCCAGCTCACCGACGAGGGGGTTAGATCAGCCCCAGCATTTT. This encodes CASSPTRGLDQPQHF.

The chain is built from TRBV28 and TRBJ1-1; 9 nucleotides match TRBD1. The CDR3 covers 15 residues. The germline V gene encodes CDR1 MDHEN and CDR2 SYDVKM. After removal of 2 bases from V and 2 bases from J, the junction contained 3 bases not matched to a gene. CDR3 nucleotide sequence: TGTGCCAGCAGTTTACCGGACAGGGGTAACACTGAAGCTTTCTTT. Encoded protein: CASSLPDRGNTEAFF.